This TCR beta chain was observed in a study of shared clonotypes between healthy human individuals (dated by TCRdb to about 2020). Concerning the study at large: The cohort comprised two women and three men aged 18 to 49 years. For each donor, CD4 naive and CD4 memory were each run on three plates, CD8 naive on two plates, and CD8 memory on one plate. To estimate repertoire size and how much clonotypes are shared between individuals, the study performed deep sequencing of blood TCR repertoires from about 5 healthy adults. Different laboratories and diverse techniques were used to prepare libraries and sequence TCR repertoires, to increase sequencing depth and limit assay-specific biases. Leukapheresis yielded between about 0.9 and 10 billion PBMCs per donor. The research as a whole found: Sampling was restricted to blood, and TCR repertoires in tissues likely differ from the TCR repertoires found in blood. Compared with non-shared clonotypes, the clonotypes found in all four sorted-subset donors had higher generation probabilities. Based on pairwise subsampling, the degree of clonotype sharing among donors was expected to be affected by sequencing depth. Larger estimated clonotype richness was generally found for naive subsets than for memory subsets. Across several donors, approximately 5% of naive CD4, roughly 3.3% of naive CD8, 2.3% of memory CD4, and under 0.45% of memory CD8 clonotypes were shared. The small number of donors limited the genetic and exposure-history diversity represented. Rarefaction of sorted-subset datasets indicated incomplete sequencing despite the large sequencing depth.

Trimming costs V 4 bases and J 2 bases, and their ends lie 17 bases apart. CDR1 and CDR2 (SEHNR, FQNEAQ) derive from the germline V gene (reference sequence). Inclusive of the bounding cysteine and phenylalanine, the CDR3 is 16 residues long. The sequence is cut down to CDR3 DNA, 48 bases in frame from base 1. Concerning this clone: This clone's antigen is unknown. Within one base of it there is no much larger clone, and no base qualities were kept.

Using the deep immunoSEQ assay, multiplex PCR amplified TCR CDR3 regions from genomic DNA. Extracted genomic DNA from each cell subset was spread evenly across all wells of several immunoSEQ 96-well plates, with each plate serving as a replicate. For sorted subsets, roughly 200 ng of genomic DNA, equivalent to roughly 33,000 T cell genomes, went into each replicate PCR. Purified libraries were measured with a Qubit 3.0 fluorometer, size-checked on a Bioanalyzer 2100, and measured again with the KAPA Library Quantification kit. Each immunoSEQ 96-well plate was sequenced on its own single-read 150-cycle Illumina NextSeq 550 flow cell. The authors' analysis ran thus. Because the immunoSEQ output included only junctional sequences and no quality scores, the filtering could not be the same as the filtering used for full-length reads. Sequences were annotated with PyIR, a Python wrapper for IgBLAST v1.9, using IMGT germline references to assign V/J genes and CDR3. Any read was removed if the V/J assignment was weak (E-value above 1e-6), the CDR3 was missing, or the read contained stop codons, out-of-frame junctions, or ambiguous translated residues. V3J clonotypes were defined by identical inferred V gene, J gene, and CDR3 amino acid sequence. The percentage overlap between two repertoires was calculated by dividing the number of shared unique clonotypes by the size of the smaller repertoire. Three approaches were used to assess repertoire richness: RTK rarefaction, the Chao1 estimator, and Recon v2.1 estimates of unobserved clonotypes. Generation probabilities were computed with OLGA for all TCRbeta clonotypes obtained by the gDNA method from a handful of donors. Entries here come from immuneACCESS through TCRdb and include only in-frame sequences with V and J called. Some clones fail to appear in such tables; in the studies checked, an unresolved V gene covers under half of the shortfall, and the cause of the remainder is unknown. V, J and clone size are taken as reported in that table, and D and trimming were inferred from the DNA itself. The sample includes more than 2,000,000 clones, with more than 80% observed a single time. The top ten clones comprise around 0.4% of the sample.

Healthy HIV-negative adults with no recently reported acute infections or vaccinations were included as donors. Only Caucasian adults living in Nashville, Tennessee, USA were represented among the donors. CD4+ T cells were enriched by magnetic negative selection, after which naive cells were positively selected on CD45RA and the negative fraction was taken as the memory subset. Blood was collected by leukapheresis, and PBMCs were isolated by Ficoll-Histopaque density gradient centrifugation and then cryopreserved in liquid nitrogen vapor phase. Analytical flow cytometry was used to check the purity and quantity of every magnetically sorted T cell population. Genomic DNA was isolated from each sorted fraction and quantified by UV absorbance on a Nanodrop 2000c.

The sequence joins TRBV7-9 to TRBJ1-1, with TRBD1 as a weak D call on 5 bases. The sequenced material came from naive CD4+ T cells from PBMCs. This sample's cell subset or site label indicates: CD45RA+ positively selected. The clonotype comes from a man aged 18 to 29 in good health. Some clones in this sample may be carry-over from other donors' samples. The nucleotide sequence reads as follows: TGTGCCAGCAGCTCCCGGGACCGTCTCTCAAACACTGAAGCTTTCTTT. Translated, it reads CASSSRDRLSNTEAFF.